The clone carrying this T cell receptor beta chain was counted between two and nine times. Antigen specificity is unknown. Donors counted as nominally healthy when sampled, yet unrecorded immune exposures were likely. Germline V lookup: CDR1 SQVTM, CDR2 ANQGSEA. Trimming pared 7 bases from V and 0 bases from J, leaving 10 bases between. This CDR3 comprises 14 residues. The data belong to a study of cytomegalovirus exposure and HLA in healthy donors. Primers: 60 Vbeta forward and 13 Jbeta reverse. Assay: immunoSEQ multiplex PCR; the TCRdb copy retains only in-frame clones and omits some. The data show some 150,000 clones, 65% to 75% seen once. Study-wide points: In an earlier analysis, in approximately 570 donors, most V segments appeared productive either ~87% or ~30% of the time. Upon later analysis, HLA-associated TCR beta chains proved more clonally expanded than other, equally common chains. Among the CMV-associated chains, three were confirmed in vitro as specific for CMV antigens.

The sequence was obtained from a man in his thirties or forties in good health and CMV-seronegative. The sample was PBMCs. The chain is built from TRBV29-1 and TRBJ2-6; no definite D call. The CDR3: CSAYIPSGANVLTF. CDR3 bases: TGCAGCGCTTACATACCCTCTGGGGCCAACGTCCTGACTTTC.